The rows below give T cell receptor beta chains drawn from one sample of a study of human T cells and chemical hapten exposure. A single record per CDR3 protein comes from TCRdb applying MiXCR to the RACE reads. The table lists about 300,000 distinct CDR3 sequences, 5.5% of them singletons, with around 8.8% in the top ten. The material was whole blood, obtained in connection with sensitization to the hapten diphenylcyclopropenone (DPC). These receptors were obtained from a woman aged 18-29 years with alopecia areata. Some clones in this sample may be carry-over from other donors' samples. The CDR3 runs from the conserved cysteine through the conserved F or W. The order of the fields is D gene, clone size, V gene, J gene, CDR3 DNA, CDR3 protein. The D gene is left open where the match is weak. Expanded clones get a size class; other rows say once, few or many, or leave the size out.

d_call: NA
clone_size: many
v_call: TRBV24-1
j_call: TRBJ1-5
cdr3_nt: TGTGCCACCAGTGACCAGGGCGGGTCGTGGCAGCCCCAGCATTTT
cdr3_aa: CATSDQGGSWQPQHF

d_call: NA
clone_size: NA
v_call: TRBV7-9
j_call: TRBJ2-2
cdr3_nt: TGTGCCAGCAGCTTAGGGAGAGTCGGGGAGCTGTTTTTT
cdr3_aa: CASSLGRVGELFF

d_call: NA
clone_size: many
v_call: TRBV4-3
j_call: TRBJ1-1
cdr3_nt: TGCGCCAGCAGCCAAGAACGGAACACTGAAGCTTTCTTT
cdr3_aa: CASSQERNTEAFF

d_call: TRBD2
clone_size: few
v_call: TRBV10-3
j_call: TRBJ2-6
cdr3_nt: TGTGCCATCAGTGAGCATCCCCCACTAGCGGGGGTTAGCCCCTCTTGGGCCAACGTCCTGACTTTC
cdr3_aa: CAISEHPPLAGVSPSWANVLTF

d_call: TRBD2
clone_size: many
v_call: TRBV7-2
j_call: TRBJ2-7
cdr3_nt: TGTGCCAGCAGCTGGTGGGGAGGGGAGCAGTACTTC
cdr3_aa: CASSWWGGEQYF

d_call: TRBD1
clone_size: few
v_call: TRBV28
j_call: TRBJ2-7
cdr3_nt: TGTGCCAGCAGTTCCTACACAGGGGCGACCTCCTACGAGCAGTACTTC
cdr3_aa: CASSSYTGATSYEQYF

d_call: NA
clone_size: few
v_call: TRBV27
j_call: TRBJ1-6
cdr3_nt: TGTGCCAGCAGTTTATCAACGGTAGGGTCACCCCTCCACTTT
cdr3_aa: CASSLSTVGSPLHF

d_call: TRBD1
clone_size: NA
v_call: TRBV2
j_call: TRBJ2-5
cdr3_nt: TGTGCCAGCCAAAGACAGGGGGCCGAAGAGACCCAGTACTTC
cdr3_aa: CASQRQGAEETQYF

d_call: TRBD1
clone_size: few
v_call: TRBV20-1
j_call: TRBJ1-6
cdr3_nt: TGCAGTGCTAGAGACCCCCGAGGGGGCGGCTATAATTCACCCCTCCACTTT
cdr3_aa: CSARDPRGGGYNSPLHF

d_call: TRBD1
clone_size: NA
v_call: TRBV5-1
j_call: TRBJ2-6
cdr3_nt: TGCGCCAGCAGCCGACTACAGGGGGCTCTCTCTGGGGCCAACGTCCTGACTTTC
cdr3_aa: CASSRLQGALSGANVLTF

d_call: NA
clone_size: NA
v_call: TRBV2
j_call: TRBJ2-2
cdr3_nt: TGTGCCAGCACTGGAGAGCCCGGCACCGGGGAGCTGTTTTTT
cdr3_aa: CASTGEPGTGELFF

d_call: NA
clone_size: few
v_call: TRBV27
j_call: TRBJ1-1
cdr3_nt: TGTGCCAGCAGTTTATCGAGGGGGGGTGAAGCTTTCTTT
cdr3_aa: CASSLSRGGEAFF

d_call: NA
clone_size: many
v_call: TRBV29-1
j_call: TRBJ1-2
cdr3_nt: TGCAGCGTTGGAATAGAGGCTAACTATGGCTACACCTTC
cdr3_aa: CSVGIEANYGYTF

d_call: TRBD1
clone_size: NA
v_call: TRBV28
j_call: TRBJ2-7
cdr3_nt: TGTGCCAGCAGTCGGGACAGGACCTCATACGAGCAGTACTTC
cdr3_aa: CASSRDRTSYEQYF

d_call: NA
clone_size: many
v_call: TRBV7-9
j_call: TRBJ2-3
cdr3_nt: TGCGCCAGCAGCTTGTCCGGGTCTACAGATACGCAGTATTTT
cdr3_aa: CASSLSGSTDTQYF

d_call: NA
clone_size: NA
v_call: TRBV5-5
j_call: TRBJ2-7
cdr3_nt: TGTGCCAGCAGCTTGGCTTGGTCCAGCTCCTACGAGCAGTACTTC
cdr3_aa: CASSLAWSSSYEQYF

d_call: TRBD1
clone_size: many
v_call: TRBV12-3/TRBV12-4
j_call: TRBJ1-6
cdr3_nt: TGTGCCAGCAGTGGGGGACAGTATAATTCACCCCTCCACTTT
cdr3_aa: CASSGGQYNSPLHF

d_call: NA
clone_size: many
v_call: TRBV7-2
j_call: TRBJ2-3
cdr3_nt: TGTGCCAGCAGCCCCCAACTTGGAGGGGGGGCAGGGACAGATACGCAGTATTTT
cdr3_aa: CASSPQLGGGAGTDTQYF

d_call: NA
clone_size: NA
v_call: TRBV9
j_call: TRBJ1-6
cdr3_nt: TGTGCCAGCAGCGTAGTAGGCAGCTCGAATTCACCCCTCCACTTT
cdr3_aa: CASSVVGSSNSPLHF

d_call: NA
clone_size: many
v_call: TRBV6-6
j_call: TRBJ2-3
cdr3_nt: TGTGCCAGCAGTTTCCAGGGTCCAGATACGCAGTATTTT
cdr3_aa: CASSFQGPDTQYF

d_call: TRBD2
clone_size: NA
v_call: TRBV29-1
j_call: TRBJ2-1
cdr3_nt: TGCAGCGTTGAAATACCGGGGGGGCCCCGGGAGCAGTTCTTC
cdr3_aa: CSVEIPGGPREQFF

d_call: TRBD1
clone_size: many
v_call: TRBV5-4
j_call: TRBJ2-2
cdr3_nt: TGTGCCAGCACCGGAAACAGGGGTGTATACACCGGGGAGCTGTTTTTT
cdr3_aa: CASTGNRGVYTGELFF

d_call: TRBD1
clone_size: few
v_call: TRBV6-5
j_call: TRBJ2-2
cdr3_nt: TGTGCCAGCAGGCAGGGGGCCGACACCGGGGAGCTGTTTTTT
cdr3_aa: CASRQGADTGELFF